This T cell receptor (beta chain) came from a study of neurological immune-mediated disorders (dated 2019 in TCRdb). A note on the overall study: Peripheral blood TCR-beta repertoires from HTLV-I-associated myelopathy (HAM/TSP) patients, multiple sclerosis patients and healthy controls were compared by UMI-based sequencing. The cohort included 68 subjects: roughly 15 with HAM/TSP, about 34 with multiple sclerosis, and some 20 healthy controls. Longitudinal samples, technical triplicates and paired sorted CD4+ and CD8+ T-cell subsets, alongside PBMC samples, were included among the approximately 110 TCR-beta libraries.

cDNA synthesis used template-switch 5'RACE with a primer carrying a 10-nucleotide random unique molecular identifier tagging each TCR transcript. Every sequencing run covered 15-18 subjects and yielded more than 170 million TCR-beta sequences. The RNeasy kit was used to extract total RNA. Using the KAPA Real-time Library Amplification kit, TCR-beta VDJ regions were amplified with primers for the TCR constant region and the 5'RACE anchor. Sample indexes and Illumina adaptors were added in a first PCR, and a second PCR then increased library yield. After purification with Ampure beads, the TCR product of roughly 650 bp was size-selected on a 2% E-gel SizeSelection system. Before pooling, library quality was checked on a Bioanalyzer, concentration was measured with Qubit, and libraries were quantified with the Kapa Library Quantification kit. Paired-end 2 x 150 bp sequencing of the libraries was performed on an Illumina HiSeq 2500. To increase sequence diversity, about 23-30% phiX was spiked into each library pool. The authors processed their data as follows. Quality-filtered reads were processed with the UMI-based MiGEC pipeline, and over 90% of raw TCR sequences were removed by the MiGEC pipeline during error correction. VDJ genes were aligned to IMGT germline references, and clonotypes were defined by unique CDR3 amino acid sequence plus V-J genes. Clonal expansion, Shannon diversity and CDR3 relatedness were evaluated with VDJtools (CalcPairwiseDistances, ClusterSamples), while phylogenetic trees were built in CLCbio workbench. Clones with at least 8 unique UMIs were defined as expanded, with this threshold being based on coefficient-of-variation modelling across technical triplicates. TCRdb passed the public sequencing reads through fastp at Q25 and MiXCR, retaining productive beta sequences. One record per CDR3 amino acid sequence lists the most common genes and DNA. V and J calls and clone size were set by TCRdb, not the authors. This sample is represented by fewer than 40,000 distinct CDR3 sequences; under 6% of them were singletons. Clones ranked in the top ten supply more than 20% of the sample.

Blood bank volunteers in Maryland, USA served as the healthy controls. For unsorted PBMC libraries, 2 million PBMCs were used after storage in RNAlater at -80 degrees C until RNA extraction. PBMCs were separated from peripheral blood using Ficoll-Hypaque density gradient centrifugation and then cryopreserved in liquid nitrogen. This clonotype was counted many times. Its specific antigen is unknown. No qualities accompany the bases; no much larger clone lies one base away. The paper as a whole reports these results and caveats: TCR clonal expansion was greatest in HAM/TSP patients and smallest in MS patients, who ranked below even healthy controls. Across subjects, expanded clones never shared an identical CDR3 amino acid sequence, which suggests that the TCR-beta repertoires in every group were private.

The CDR3 runs 14 amino acids, cysteine and phenylalanine included. CDR3 DNA is the only sequence kept; it has 42 bases, read in frame from the first base. The junction shows trimming of 1 base on V and 6 bases on J, plus 13 bases between the germline ends. The germline V gene encodes CDR1 SGHVS and CDR2 FNYEAQ. This receptor chain uses TRBV7-6 and TRBJ2-7; too little of a D gene remains to name it. The origin of this receptor is a man between 18 and 35 years old in good health. The sequencing input was PBMCs. This receptor carries the CDR3 CASSLGGSFAEQYF. The DNA sequence is TGTGCCAGCAGCTTAGGGGGAAGTTTTGCCGAGCAGTACTTC.